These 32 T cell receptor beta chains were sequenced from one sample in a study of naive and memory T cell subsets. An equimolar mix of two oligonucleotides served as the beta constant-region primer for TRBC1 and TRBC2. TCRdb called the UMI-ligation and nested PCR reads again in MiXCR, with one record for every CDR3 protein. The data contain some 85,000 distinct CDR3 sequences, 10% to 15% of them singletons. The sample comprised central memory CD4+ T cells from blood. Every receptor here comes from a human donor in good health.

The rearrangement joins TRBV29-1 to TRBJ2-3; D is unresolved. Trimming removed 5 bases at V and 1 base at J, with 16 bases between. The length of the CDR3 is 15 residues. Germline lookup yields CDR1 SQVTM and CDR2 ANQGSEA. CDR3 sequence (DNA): TGCAGCGTTATAGGATTTCGGGCGTGCACAGATACGCAGTATTTT. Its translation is CSVIGFRACTDTQYF.

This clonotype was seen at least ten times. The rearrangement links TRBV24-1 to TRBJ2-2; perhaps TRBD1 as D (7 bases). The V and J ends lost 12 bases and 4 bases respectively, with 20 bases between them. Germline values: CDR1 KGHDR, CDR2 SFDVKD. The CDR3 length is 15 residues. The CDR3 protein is CAAASGGRSTGELFF. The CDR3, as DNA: TGTGCCGCGGCTTCAGGGGGGCGAAGCACCGGGGAGCTGTTTTTT.

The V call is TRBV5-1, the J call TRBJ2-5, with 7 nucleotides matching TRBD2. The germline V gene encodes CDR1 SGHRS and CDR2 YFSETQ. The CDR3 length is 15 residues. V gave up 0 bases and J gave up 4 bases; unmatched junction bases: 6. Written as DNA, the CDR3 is TGCGCCAGCAGCTTGGGGTCGGGAGGAGGAGAGACCCAGTACTTC. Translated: CASSLGSGGGETQYF.

The DNA for the CDR3 is TGTGCCACCAGTCAGGGAGGCACCGGGGAGCTGTTTTTT. This encodes CATSQGGTGELFF. The chain combines TRBV24-1 with TRBJ2-2, with D possibly matching TRBD2 (6 bases). The CDR3 consists of 13 residues. The V end lost 6 bases, the J end lost 4 bases, and 8 bases lay between the germline ends. Germline V gene lookup returns CDR1 KGHDR and CDR2 SFDVKD.

CDR3 bases: TGTGCCAGCAGCCGGGACAGGGGGCGACGCGAGCAGTACTTC. Its translation: CASSRDRGRREQYF. The chain combines TRBV6-6 with TRBJ2-7; 12 nucleotides align to TRBD1. J was trimmed by 6 bases and V by 6 bases; bases with no gene match: 6. The length of the CDR3 is 14 residues. The germline V gene encodes CDR1 MNHNY and CDR2 SVGAGI (reference sequence).

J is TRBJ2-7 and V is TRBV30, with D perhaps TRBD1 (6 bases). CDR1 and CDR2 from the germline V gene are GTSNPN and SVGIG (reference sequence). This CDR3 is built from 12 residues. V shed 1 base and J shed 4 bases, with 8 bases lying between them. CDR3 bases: TGTGCCTGGAGTGACAGGGCATACGAGCAGTACTTC. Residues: CAWSDRAYEQYF.

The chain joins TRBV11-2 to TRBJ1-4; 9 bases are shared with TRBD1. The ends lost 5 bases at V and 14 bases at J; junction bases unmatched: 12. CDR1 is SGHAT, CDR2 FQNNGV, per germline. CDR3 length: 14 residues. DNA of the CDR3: TGTGCCAGCAGCGTGGGACAGGGTACCCGTATGCTGTTTTTT. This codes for CASSVGQGTRMLFF.

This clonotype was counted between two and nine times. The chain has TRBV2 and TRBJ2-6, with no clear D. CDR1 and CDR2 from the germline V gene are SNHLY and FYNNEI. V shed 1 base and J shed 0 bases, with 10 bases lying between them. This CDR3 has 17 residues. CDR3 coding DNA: TGTGCCAGCAGTGAAGGGGGTTCCCGCTCTGGGGCCAACGTCCTGACTTTC. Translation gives CASSEGGSRSGANVLTF.

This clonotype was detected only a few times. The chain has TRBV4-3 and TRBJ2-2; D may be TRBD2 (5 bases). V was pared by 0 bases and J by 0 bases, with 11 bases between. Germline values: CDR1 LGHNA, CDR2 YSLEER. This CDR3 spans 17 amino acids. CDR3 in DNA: TGCGCCAGCAGCCAAGACTGGCTAGCTGCGAACACCGGGGAGCTGTTTTTT. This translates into CASSQDWLAANTGELFF.

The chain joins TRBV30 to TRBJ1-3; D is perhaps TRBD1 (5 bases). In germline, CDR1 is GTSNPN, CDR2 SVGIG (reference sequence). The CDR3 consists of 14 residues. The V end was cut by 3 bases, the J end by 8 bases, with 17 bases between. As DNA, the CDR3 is TGTGCCTGGAGCCGAGGAGCCCAAGGGGACACCATATATTTT. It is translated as CAWSRGAQGDTIYF.

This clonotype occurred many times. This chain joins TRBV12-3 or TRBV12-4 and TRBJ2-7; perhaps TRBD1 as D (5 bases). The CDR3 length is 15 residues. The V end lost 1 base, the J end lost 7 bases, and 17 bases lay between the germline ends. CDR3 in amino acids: CASSLGGYLGREQYF. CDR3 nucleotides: TGTGCCAGCAGTTTAGGTGGCTACTTGGGGCGGGAGCAGTACTTC.

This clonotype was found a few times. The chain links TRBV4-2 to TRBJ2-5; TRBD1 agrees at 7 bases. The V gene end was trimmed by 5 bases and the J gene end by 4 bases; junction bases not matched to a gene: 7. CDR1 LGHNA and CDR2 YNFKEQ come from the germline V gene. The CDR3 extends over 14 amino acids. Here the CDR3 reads CASSASQGRETQYF. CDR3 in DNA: TGTGCCAGCAGCGCATCACAGGGGAGAGAGACCCAGTACTTC.

The CDR3 DNA reads TGTGCCAGCAGCTTGGGTGCCACAGGGAGAACGGACTATGGCTACACCTTC. It encodes CASSLGATGRTDYGYTF. The chain recombines TRBV5-4 with TRBJ1-2, with D maybe TRBD1 (6 bases). V lost 0 bases and J 3 bases, leaving 18 bases between the germline ends. The CDR3 length is 17 residues. Germline CDR1 and CDR2: SGHNT and YYREEE (reference sequence).

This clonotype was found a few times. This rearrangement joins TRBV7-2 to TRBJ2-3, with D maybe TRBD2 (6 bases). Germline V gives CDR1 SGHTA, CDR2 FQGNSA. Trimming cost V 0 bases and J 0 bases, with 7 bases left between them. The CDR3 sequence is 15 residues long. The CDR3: CASSLAAGSTDTQYF. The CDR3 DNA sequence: TGTGCCAGCAGCTTAGCGGCGGGGAGCACAGATACGCAGTATTTT.

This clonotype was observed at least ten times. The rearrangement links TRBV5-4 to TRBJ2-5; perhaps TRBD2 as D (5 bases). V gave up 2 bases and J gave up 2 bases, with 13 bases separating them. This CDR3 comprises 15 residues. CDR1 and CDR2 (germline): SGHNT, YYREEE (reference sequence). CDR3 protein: CASSLASGVQETQYF. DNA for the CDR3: TGTGCCAGCAGCTTAGCCAGCGGAGTGCAAGAGACCCAGTACTTC.

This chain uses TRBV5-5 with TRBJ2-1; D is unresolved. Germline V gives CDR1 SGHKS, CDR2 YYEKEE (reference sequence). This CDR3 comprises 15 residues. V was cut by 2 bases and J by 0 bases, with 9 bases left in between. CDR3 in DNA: TGTGCCAGCAGCTTAGGGCCGAGCTCCTACAATGAGCAGTTCTTC. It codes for CASSLGPSSYNEQFF.

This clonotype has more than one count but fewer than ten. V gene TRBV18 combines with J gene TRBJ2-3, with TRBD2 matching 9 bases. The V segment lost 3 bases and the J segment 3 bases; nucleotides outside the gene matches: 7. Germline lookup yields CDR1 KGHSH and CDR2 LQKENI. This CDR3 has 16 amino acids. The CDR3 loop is CASSPSGGIRTDTQYF. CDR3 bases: TGTGCCAGCTCACCGAGCGGGGGGATTAGGACAGATACGCAGTATTTT.

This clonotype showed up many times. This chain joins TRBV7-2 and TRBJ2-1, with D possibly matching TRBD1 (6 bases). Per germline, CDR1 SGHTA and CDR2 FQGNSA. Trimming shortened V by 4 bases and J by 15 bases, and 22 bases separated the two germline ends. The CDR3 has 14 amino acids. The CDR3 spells CASSSHLQGVGLFF. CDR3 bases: TGTGCCAGCAGCTCCCACCTACAGGGCGTTGGTCTGTTCTTC.

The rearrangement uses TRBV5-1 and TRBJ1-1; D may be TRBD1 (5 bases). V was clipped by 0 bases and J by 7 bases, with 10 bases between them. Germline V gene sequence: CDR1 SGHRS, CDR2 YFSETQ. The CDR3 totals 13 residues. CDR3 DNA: TGCGCCAGCAGCTTGGTAGGGGCAGATGAAGCTTTCTTT. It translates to CASSLVGADEAFF.

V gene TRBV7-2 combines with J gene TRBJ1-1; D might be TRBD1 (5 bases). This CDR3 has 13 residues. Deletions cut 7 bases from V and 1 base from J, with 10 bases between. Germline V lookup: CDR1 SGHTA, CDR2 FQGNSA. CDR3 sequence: CASTLGPNTEAFF. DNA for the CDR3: TGTGCCAGCACCTTGGGACCGAACACTGAAGCTTTCTTT.

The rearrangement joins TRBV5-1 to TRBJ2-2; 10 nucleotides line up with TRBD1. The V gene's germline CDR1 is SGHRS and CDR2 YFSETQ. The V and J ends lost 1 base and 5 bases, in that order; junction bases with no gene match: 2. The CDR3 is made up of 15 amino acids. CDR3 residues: CASSLLGQGTGELFF. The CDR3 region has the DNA TGCGCCAGCAGCTTGCTGGGACAGGGGACCGGGGAGCTGTTTTTT. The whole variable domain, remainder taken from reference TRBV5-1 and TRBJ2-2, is KAGVTQTPRYLIKTRGQQVTLSCSPISGHRSVSWYQQTPGQGLQFLFEYFSETQRNKGNFPGRFSGRQFSNSRSEMNVSTLELGDSALYLCASSLLGQGTGELFFGEGSRLTVL.

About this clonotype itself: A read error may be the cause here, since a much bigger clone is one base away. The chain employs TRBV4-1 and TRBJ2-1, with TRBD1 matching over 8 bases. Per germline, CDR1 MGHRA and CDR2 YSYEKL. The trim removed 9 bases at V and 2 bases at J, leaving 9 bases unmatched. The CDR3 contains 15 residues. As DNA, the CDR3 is TGCGCCAGAAGCGACAGGACAGGGCCCTACAATGAGCAGTTCTTC. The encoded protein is CARSDRTGPYNEQFF.

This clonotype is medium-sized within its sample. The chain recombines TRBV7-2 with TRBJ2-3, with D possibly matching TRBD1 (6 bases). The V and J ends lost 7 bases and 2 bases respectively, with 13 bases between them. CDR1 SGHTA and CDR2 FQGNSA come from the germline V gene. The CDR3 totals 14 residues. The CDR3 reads CASNSGQSTDTQYF. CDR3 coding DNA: TGTGCCAGCAACAGCGGACAGTCCACAGATACGCAGTATTTT.

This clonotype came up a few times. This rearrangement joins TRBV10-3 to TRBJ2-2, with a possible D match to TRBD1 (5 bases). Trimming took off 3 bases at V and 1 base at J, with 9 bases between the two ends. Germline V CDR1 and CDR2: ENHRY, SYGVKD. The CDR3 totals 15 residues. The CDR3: CAISDLTENTGELFF. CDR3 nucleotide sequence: TGTGCCATCAGTGATCTGACAGAGAACACCGGGGAGCTGTTTTTT.

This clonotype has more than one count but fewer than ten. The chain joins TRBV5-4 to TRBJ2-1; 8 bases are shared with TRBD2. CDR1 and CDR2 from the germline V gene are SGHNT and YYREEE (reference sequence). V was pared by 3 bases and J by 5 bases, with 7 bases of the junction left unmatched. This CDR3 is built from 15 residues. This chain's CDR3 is CASSSLREGHNEQFF. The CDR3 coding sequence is TGTGCCAGCAGCTCCCTCCGGGAGGGTCACAATGAGCAGTTCTTC.

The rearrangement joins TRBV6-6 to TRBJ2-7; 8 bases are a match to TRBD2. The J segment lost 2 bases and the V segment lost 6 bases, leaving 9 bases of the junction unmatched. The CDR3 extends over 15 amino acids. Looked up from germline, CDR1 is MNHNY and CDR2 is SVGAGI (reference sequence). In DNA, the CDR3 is TGTGCCAGCAGGGTCTCGCGGGAGGTCGCCTACGAGCAGTACTTC. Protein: CASRVSREVAYEQYF.

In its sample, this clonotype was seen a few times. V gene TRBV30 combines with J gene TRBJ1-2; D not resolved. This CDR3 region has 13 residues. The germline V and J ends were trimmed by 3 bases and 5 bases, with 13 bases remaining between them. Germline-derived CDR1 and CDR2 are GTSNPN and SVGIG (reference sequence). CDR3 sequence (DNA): TGTGCCTGGAGCCGGGATTTGGGGTATGGCTACACCTTC. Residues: CAWSRDLGYGYTF.

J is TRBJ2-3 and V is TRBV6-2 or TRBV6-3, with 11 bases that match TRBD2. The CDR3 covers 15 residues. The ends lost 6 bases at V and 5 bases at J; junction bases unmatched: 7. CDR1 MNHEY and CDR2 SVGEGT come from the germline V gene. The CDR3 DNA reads TGTGCCAGCAGGGCGGGACTAGCGGAACGAGATACGCAGTATTTT. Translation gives CASRAGLAERDTQYF.

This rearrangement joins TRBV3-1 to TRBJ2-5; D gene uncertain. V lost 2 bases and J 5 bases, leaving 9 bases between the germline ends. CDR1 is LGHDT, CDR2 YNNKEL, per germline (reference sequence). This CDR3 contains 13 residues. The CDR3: CASSQRSVETQYF. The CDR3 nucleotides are TGTGCCAGCAGCCAAAGGAGCGTCGAGACCCAGTACTTC.

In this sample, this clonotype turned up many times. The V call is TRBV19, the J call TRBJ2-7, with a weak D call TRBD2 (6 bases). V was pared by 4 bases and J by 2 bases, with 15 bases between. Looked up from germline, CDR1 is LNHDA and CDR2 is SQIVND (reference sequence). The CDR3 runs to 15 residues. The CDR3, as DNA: TGTGCCAGTAGTACAAGCTCGTCGGGGGCCTACGAGCAGTACTTC. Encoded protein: CASSTSSSGAYEQYF.

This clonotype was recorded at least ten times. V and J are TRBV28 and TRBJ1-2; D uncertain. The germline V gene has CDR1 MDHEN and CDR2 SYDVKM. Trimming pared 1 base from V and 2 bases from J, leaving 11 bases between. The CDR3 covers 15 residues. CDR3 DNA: TGTGCCAGCAGTTTATACGGACCCTCCAACTATGGCTACACCTTC. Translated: CASSLYGPSNYGYTF.

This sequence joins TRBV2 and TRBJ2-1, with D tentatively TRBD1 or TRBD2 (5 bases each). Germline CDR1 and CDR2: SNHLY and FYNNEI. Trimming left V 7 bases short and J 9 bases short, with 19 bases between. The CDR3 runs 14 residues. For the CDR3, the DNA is TGTGCCAGCATCCTAGGAGCGGTTAGGGGTGAGCAGTTCTTC. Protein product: CASILGAVRGEQFF.